The text below deals with one T cell receptor (beta chain). Its antigen is currently unknown. These data originate in a study of cytomegalovirus exposure and HLA in healthy donors. Study conclusions and caveats: Later analysis identified around 15,000 TCR beta sequences associated with HLA alleles, using a false discovery rate threshold of 0.05. Later analysis found that TCR beta chains associated with HLA were more clonally expanded than other, equally common chains.

V shed 6 bases and J 5 bases; nucleotides not matched to a gene: 8. The germline V gene has CDR1 LNHDA and CDR2 SQIVND (reference sequence). The CDR3 length is 15 residues. A multiplex PCR was run with 60 Vbeta primers and 13 Jbeta primers. Measured with immunoSEQ multiplex PCR; TCRdb has only the in-frame clones, and not every one. The repertoire table contains roughly 80,000 clones. V and J are TRBV19 and TRBJ2-3, with 10 bases identical to TRBD2. Source material: PBMCs. The TCR originated in a man in his fifties or sixties in good health and CMV-seropositive. CDR3 in DNA: TGTGCCAGTAGCCAGCGGGAGGGCCAAGGAGATACGCAGTATTTT. Protein sequence: CASSQREGQGDTQYF.